This TCR beta chain comes out of a study of shared clonotypes between healthy human individuals. Study-wide background: The donors, two women and three men, were aged 18 to 49. There were three CD4 naive, three CD4 memory, two CD8 naive and one CD8 memory plates per donor.

Germline V gene lookup returns CDR1 GTSNPN and CDR2 SVGIG (reference sequence). The CDR3 has 13 amino acids. The V gene lost 4 bases and the J gene lost 6 bases, with 16 bases spanning the gap. Study results and limitations: Generally, estimated richness proved larger in naive subsets than it did in memory subsets. For naive CD4 cells, around 5.1% of clonotypes were shared across several donors.

Assay used: immunoSEQ multiplex PCR; TCRdb lists only in-frame clones, some missing. The table records around 2,100,000 clones, 85% to 95% of them present only once. Positive CCR7 selection of CD45RO-negative cells yielded the naive CD8 cells, and terminally differentiated effector memory CD45RA+ cells were excluded. Note on this clone: Its cognate antigen is unknown.

The receptor was isolated from a man aged 18 to 29 in good health. The source material was naive CD8+ T cells sorted from blood. This chain uses TRBV30 with TRBJ2-7; TRBD2 is a possible D gene (5 bases). CDR3 in DNA: TGTGCCTGGACTAAGGACGGGGTAGGCGAGCAGTACTTC. As protein: CAWTKDGVGEQYF.